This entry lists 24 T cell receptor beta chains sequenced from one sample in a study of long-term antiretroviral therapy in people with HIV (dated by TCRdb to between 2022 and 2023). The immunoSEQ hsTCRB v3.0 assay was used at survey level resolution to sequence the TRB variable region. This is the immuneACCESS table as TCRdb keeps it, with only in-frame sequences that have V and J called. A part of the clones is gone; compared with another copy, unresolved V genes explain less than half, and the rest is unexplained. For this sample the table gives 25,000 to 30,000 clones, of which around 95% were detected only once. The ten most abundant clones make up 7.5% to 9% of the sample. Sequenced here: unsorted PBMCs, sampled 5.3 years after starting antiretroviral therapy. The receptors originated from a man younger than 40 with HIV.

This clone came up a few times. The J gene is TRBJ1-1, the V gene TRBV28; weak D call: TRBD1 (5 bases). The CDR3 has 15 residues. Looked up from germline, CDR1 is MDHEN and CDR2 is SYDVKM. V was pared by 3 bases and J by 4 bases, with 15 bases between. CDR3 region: CASSFWGTDGTEAFF. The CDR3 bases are TGTGCCAGCAGTTTCTGGGGCACAGATGGCACTGAAGCTTTCTTT.

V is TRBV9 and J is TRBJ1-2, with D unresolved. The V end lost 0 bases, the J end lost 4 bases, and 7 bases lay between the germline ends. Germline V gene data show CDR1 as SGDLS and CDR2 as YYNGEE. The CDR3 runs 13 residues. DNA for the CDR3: TGTGCCAGCAGCGTAGACAGCTTCTATGGCTACACCTTC. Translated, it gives CASSVDSFYGYTF.

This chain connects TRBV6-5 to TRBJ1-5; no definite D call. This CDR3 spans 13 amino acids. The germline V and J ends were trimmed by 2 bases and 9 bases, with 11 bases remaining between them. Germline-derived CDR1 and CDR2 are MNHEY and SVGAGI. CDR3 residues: CASSYSPDGPQHF. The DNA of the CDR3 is TGTGCCAGCAGTTACAGCCCTGACGGGCCCCAGCATTTT.

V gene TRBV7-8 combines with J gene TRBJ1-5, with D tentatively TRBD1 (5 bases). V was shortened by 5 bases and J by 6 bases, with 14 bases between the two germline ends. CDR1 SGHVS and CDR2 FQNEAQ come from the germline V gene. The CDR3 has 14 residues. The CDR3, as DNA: TGTGCCAGCAGCCCCCTGGGGGGGGTTCAGCCCCAGCATTTT. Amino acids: CASSPLGGVQPQHF.

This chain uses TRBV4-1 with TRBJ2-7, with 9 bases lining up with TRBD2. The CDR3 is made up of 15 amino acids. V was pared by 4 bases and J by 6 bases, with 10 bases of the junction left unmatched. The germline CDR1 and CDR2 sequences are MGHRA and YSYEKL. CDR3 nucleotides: TGCGCCAGCAGCCGGCAACCGGGACTAGCTGGCGAGCAGTACTTC. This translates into CASSRQPGLAGEQYF.

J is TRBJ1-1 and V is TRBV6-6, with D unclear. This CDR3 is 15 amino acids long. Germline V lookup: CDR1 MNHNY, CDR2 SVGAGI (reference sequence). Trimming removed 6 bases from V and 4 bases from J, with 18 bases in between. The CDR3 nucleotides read TGTGCCAGCAGCCCCCCTGGAGTAGCGGGCACTGAAGCTTTCTTT. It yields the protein CASSPPGVAGTEAFF.

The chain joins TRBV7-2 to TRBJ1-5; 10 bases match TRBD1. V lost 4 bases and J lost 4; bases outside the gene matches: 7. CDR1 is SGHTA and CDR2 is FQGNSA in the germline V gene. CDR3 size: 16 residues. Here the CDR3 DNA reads TGTGCCAGCAGCTCTACCGACAGGGGGCGAAATCAGCCCCAGCATTTT. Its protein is CASSSTDRGRNQPQHF.

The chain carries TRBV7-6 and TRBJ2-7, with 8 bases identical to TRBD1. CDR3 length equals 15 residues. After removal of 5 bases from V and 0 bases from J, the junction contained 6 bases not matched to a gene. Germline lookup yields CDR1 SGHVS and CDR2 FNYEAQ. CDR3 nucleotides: TGTGCCAGCAGCCCCCAGACAGGGGCCTCCTACGAGCAGTACTTC. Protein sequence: CASSPQTGASYEQYF.

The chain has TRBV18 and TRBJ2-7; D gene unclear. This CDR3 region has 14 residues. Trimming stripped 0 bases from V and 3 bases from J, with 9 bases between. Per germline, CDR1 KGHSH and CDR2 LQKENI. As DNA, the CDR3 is TGTGCCAGCTCACCACCCTCGTCGGTCTACGAGCAGTACTTC. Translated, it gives CASSPPSSVYEQYF.

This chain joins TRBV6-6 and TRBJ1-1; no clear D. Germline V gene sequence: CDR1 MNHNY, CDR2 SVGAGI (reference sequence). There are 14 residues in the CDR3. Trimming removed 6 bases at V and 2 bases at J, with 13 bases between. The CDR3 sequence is CASSLEALNTEAFF. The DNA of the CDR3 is TGTGCCAGCAGCCTGGAGGCTCTTAACACTGAAGCTTTCTTT.

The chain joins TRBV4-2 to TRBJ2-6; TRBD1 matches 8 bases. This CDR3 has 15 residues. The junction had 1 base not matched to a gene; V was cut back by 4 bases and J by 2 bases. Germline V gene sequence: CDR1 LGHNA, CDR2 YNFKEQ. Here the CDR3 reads CASSPRGPGANVLTF. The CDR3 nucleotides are TGTGCCAGCAGCCCCAGGGGGCCTGGGGCCAACGTCCTGACTTTC.

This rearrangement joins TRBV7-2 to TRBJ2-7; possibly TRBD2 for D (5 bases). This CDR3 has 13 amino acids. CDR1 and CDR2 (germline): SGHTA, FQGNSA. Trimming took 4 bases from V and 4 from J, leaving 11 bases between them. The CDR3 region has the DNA TGTGCCAGCAGCTCCGGGATTATATACGAGCAGTACTTC. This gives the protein CASSSGIIYEQYF.

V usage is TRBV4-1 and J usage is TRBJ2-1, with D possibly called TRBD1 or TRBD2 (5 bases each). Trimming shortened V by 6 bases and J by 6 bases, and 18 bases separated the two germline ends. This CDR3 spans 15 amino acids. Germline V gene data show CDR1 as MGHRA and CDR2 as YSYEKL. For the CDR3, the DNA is TGCGCCAGCAGTTTAGCCCTAGCCGGGGCCAATGAGCAGTTCTTC. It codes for CASSLALAGANEQFF.

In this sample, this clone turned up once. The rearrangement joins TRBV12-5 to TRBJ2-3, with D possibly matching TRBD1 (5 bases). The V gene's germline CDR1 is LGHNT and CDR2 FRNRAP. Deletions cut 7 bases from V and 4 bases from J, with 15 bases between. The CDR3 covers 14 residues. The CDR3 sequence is CASARGRAADTQYF. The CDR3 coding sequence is TGTGCTAGTGCCAGAGGCAGGGCGGCAGATACGCAGTATTTT.

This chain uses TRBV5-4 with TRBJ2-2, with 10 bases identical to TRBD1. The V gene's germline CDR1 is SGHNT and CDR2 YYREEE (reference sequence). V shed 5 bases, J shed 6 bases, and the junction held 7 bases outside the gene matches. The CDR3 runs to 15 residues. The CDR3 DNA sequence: TGTGCCAGCAGAGCGTGGGACAGGGGTTCCGGGGAGCTGTTTTTT. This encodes CASRAWDRGSGELFF. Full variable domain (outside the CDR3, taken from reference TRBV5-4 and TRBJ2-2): ETGVTQSPTHLIKTRGQQVTLRCSSQSGHNTVSWYQQALGQGPQFIFQYYREEENGRGNFPPRFSGLQFPNYSSELNVNALELDDSALYLCASRAWDRGSGELFFGEGSRLTVL.

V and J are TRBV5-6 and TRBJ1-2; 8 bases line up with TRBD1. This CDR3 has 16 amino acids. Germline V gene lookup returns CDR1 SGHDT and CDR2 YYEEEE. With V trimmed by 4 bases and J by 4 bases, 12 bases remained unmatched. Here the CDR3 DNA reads TGTGCCAGCAGCGTCAAACCCGGGACAGGAGCCTATGGCTACACCTTC. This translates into CASSVKPGTGAYGYTF.

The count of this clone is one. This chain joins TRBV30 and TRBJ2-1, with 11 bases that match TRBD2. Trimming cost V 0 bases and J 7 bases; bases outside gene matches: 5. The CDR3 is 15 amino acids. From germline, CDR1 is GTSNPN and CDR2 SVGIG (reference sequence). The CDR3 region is CAWSVGASGGNEQFF. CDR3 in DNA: TGTGCCTGGAGTGTAGGGGCTAGCGGGGGGAATGAGCAGTTCTTC.

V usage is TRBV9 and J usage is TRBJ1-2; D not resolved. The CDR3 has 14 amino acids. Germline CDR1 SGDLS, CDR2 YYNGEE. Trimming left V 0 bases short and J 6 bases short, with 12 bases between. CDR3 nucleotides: TGTGCCAGCAGCGTAGACCCTTTTTTAGATGGCTACACCTTC. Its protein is CASSVDPFLDGYTF.

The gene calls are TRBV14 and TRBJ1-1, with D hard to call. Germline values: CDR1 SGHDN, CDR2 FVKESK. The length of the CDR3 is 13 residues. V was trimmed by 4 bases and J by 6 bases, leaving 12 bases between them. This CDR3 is CASSLNIGSEAFF. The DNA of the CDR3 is TGTGCCAGCAGCCTTAATATAGGATCTGAAGCTTTCTTT.

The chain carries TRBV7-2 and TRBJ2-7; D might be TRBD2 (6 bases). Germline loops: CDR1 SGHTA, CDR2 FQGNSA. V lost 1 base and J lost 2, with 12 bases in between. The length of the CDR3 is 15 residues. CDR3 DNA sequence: TGTGCCAGCAGCTTAGTTGGCGGGGCTGCCTACGAGCAGTACTTC. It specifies CASSLVGGAAYEQYF.

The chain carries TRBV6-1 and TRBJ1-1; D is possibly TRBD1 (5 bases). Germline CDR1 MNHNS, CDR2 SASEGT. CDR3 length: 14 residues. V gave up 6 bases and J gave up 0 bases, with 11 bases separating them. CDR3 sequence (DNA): TGTGCCAGCAGGAAGGGGAACATGAACACTGAAGCTTTCTTT. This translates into CASRKGNMNTEAFF.

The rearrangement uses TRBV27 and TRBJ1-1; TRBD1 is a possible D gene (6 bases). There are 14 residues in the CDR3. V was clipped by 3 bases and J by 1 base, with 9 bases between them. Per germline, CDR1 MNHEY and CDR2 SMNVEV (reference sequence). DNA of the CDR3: TGTGCCAGCAGTTTCCGGGGACAGAACACTGAAGCTTTCTTT. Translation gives CASSFRGQNTEAFF.

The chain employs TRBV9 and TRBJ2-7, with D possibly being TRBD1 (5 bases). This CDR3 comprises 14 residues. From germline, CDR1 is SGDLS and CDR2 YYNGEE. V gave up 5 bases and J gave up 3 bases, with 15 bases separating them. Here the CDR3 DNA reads TGTGCCAGCAGTGCCTTCACAGGTGACTACGAGCAGTACTTC. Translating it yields CASSAFTGDYEQYF.

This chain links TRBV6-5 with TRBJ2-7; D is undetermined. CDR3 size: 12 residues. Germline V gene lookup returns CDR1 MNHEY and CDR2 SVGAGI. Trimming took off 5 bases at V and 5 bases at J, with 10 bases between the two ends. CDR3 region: CASSPPGDEQYF. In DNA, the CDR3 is TGTGCCAGCAGTCCCCCGGGCGACGAGCAGTACTTC.